This T cell receptor beta chain was identified in a study of T-cell memory formation after mild COVID-19. The study, taken as a whole, reports: A balance of CD4 and CD8 characterized clones contracting day 15 to 85, whereas later expanders leaned CD4+. Mainly in CM and EM were contracting CD4+ clones; CD8+ were in EMRA. Cross-reactive memory seemingly joined, as some responding clones were found in pre-infection memory.

Libraries for TCRalpha and TCRbeta carried sample barcodes and unique molecular identifiers via 5'RACE. TCRdb itself ran the 5' RACE reads through MiXCR, one entry per CDR3 protein. The table has some 280,000 distinct CDR3 sequences, 16% seen once. As regards this clonotype: The antigen is undetermined.

The sequencing input was PBMCs or a T cell subset sorted from them (not recorded which). This clonotype was obtained from a young man who had mild COVID-19 (a few samples of this study predate the infection). Cell type and time point are not known.

CDR3 nucleotide sequence: TGTGCCAGCAGTCTTCGACAGGGGGCTCGGAGCAATCAGCCCCAGCATTTT. It yields the protein CASSLRQGARSNQPQHF. This rearrangement joins TRBV28 to TRBJ1-5; 10 bases are a match to TRBD1. CDR1 MDHEN and CDR2 SYDVKM come from the germline V gene. The length of the CDR3 is 17 residues. The trim removed 5 bases at V and 1 base at J, leaving 8 bases unmatched.